This TCR beta chain was found in a study of beta chain features in type 1 diabetes. Trimming left V 6 bases short and J 4 bases short, with 15 bases between. This CDR3 is 15 amino acids long. The germline gives CDR1 MDHEN, CDR2 SYDVKM. Sequenced material consisted of expressed TCRB transcripts (all of the isolated RNA was reverse transcribed). Clones were read by immunoSEQ multiplex PCR, and TCRdb kept only the in-frame ones, dropping some. The repertoire holds about 360,000 clones, with 10% to 15% as singletons. Study-wide results and limits: Insertions at VDJ junctions were less frequent in type 1 diabetes patients. These patients also deleted more nucleotides at the same junctions. Among patients, naive, central memory and Treg TCRB repertoires appeared more similar than among healthy donors.

This clone was seen a few times. The target antigen is unknown. This receptor was taken from a man aged 18 to 30 in good health. Sequenced material: naive CD4+ T cells from blood. This rearrangement joins TRBV28 to TRBJ2-2, with TRBD2 as a possible D gene (6 bases). CDR3: CASSPPGTFTGELFF. The CDR3 bases are TGTGCCAGCAGCCCTCCCGGGACTTTCACCGGGGAGCTGTTTTTT. Using reference TRBV28 and TRBJ2-2 for the parts outside the CDR3, the full variable domain is DVKVTQSSRYLVKRTGEKVFLECVQDMDHENMFWYRQDPGLGLRLIYFSYDVKMKEKGDIPEGYSVSREKKERFSLILESASTNQTSMYLCASSPPGTFTGELFFGEGSRLTVL.